This entry lists 25 T cell receptor beta chains sequenced from one sample in a study of T cells in Graves' hyperthyroidism and ophthalmopathy. What was amplified from RNA transcripts were TCR beta CDR3 regions. During a first-round RT-PCR of the TCR CDR3, the HTBI primer set was used. Each CDR3 protein gets one entry after TCRdb re-called the multiplex PCR reads with MiXCR. This table has around 500,000 distinct CDR3 sequences, about 16% appearing once. Sequencing used blood. The receptors were gathered from a woman aged 25 to 39 with Graves' ophthalmopathy.

This clonotype was seen at least ten times. The CDR3 nucleotides read TGCGCCAGCAGCCAAAGTCTCTCCCGCAATCAGCCCCAGCATTTT. Translating it yields CASSQSLSRNQPQHF. The chain is built from TRBV4-3 and TRBJ1-5, with D uncertain. CDR1 and CDR2 from the germline V gene are LGHNA and YSLEER. The CDR3 is made up of 15 amino acids. Trimming shortened V by 2 bases and J by 2 bases, and 10 bases separated the two germline ends.

This clonotype has at least ten counts. The chain uses TRBV6-1 and TRBJ1-1; TRBD1 is a possible D gene (5 bases). CDR1 and CDR2 from the germline V gene are MNHNS and SASEGT. The CDR3 covers 17 residues. V lost 8 bases and J lost 0, with 22 bases in between. The CDR3 region is CASQSIGAAVMNTEAFF. The CDR3 DNA follows: TGTGCCAGCCAGTCGATAGGGGCAGCCGTTATGAACACTGAAGCTTTCTTT.

The table lists this clonotype with many counts. This chain connects TRBV7-9 to TRBJ1-1; 10 bases match TRBD1. The CDR3 spans 15 residues. Germline V gene data show CDR1 as SEHNR and CDR2 as FQNEAQ (reference sequence). Trimming at V came to 1 base and at J to 3 bases, leaving 2 bases not matched to a gene. The CDR3, as DNA: TGTGCCAGCAGCTTAGATGGACAGGGGGACACTGAAGCTTTCTTT. It specifies CASSLDGQGDTEAFF. The variable domain in full, completed from reference TRBV7-9 and TRBJ1-1, reads DTGVSQNPRHKITKRGQNVTFRCDPISEHNRLYWYRQTLGQGPEFLTYFQNEAQLEKSRLLSDRFSAERPKGSFSTLEIQRTEQGDSAMYLCASSLDGQGDTEAFFGQGTRLTVV.

This clonotype was seen more than once but under ten times. The chain combines TRBV18 with TRBJ2-3, with TRBD1 matching over 7 bases. Trimming took 6 bases from V and 3 from J; bases not matched to a gene: 9. CDR1 is KGHSH, CDR2 LQKENI, per germline. This CDR3 region has 15 residues. The DNA for the CDR3 is TGTGCCAGCTCGAGGAGAGGGGGCACGACAGATACGCAGTATTTT. The encoded protein is CASSRRGGTTDTQYF.

This clonotype was detected a few times. A much larger clone lies one base from this, so it may be a read error. The J gene is TRBJ2-7, the V gene TRBV7-3, with D perhaps matching TRBD1 or TRBD2 (5 bases each). Trimming left V 1 base short and J 5 bases short, with 18 bases between. The CDR3 is made up of 16 amino acids. Germline lookup yields CDR1 SGHTA and CDR2 FQGTGA. As DNA, the CDR3 is TGTGCCAGCAGCTTAAAGGGACGAGGGCAGGGCCACGAGCAGTACTTC. It is translated as CASSLKGRGQGHEQYF.

Only a few counts were recorded for this clonotype. The chain joins TRBV7-2 to TRBJ2-5, with 11 positions matching TRBD2. The length of the CDR3 is 16 residues. Germline assignment: CDR1 SGHTA and CDR2 FQGNSA. V shed 5 bases and J 5 bases; nucleotides not matched to a gene: 10. The CDR3 bases are TGTGCCAGCAGCACCATAGCGGGAGGGGGGCTGGAGACCCAGTACTTC. This translates into CASSTIAGGGLETQYF.

The sample holds many counts of this clonotype. The chain uses TRBV7-2 and TRBJ2-5; 7 bases line up with TRBD1. The germline V gene has CDR1 SGHTA and CDR2 FQGNSA. Trimming cost V 4 bases and J 2 bases; bases outside gene matches: 7. The CDR3 sequence is 15 residues long. CDR3 sequence (DNA): TGTGCCAGCAGCTCCCGGGACAGACTTCAAGAGACCCAGTACTTC. It specifies CASSSRDRLQETQYF.

The chain recombines TRBV7-9 with TRBJ2-5; TRBD1 aligns across 8 bases. The germline V gene encodes CDR1 SEHNR and CDR2 FQNEAQ (reference sequence). This CDR3 is built from 16 residues. With V trimmed by 5 bases and J by 2 bases, 10 bases remained unmatched. The CDR3 DNA is TGTGCCAGCAGCCATATATTCGGGACAGGACAAGAGACCCAGTACTTC. Translated, it gives CASSHIFGTGQETQYF.

At least ten counts were recorded for this clonotype. The chain couples TRBV20-1 to TRBJ2-2; 7 nucleotides match TRBD1. The trim removed 5 bases at V and 7 bases at J, leaving 4 bases unmatched. This CDR3 has 12 residues. Germline CDR1 DFQATT, CDR2 SNEGSKA (reference sequence). In DNA, the CDR3 is TGCAGTGCTGCCACAGGGGTCGGGGAGCTGTTTTTT. Residues: CSAATGVGELFF.

The CDR3: CSAVSGSSYNEQFF. The CDR3 region has the DNA TGCAGTGCTGTTAGCGGGAGCTCCTACAATGAGCAGTTCTTC. This rearrangement joins TRBV20-1 to TRBJ2-1, with 9 bases fitting TRBD2. After removal of 5 bases from V and 0 bases from J, the junction contained 2 bases not matched to a gene. Germline CDR1 DFQATT, CDR2 SNEGSKA (reference sequence). CDR3 length equals 14 residues.

This clonotype was counted between two and nine times. V gene TRBV6-2 or TRBV6-3 combines with J gene TRBJ1-5, with D possibly being TRBD1 (5 bases). The CDR3 runs 13 residues. Germline CDR1 MNHEY, CDR2 SVGEGT. Trimming took off 3 bases at V and 6 bases at J, with 9 bases between the two ends. This CDR3 is CASSYGGVQPQHF. The CDR3 DNA reads as TGTGCCAGCAGTTATGGAGGGGTTCAGCCCCAGCATTTT.

This clonotype appeared many times. J is TRBJ2-1 and V is TRBV6-1; perhaps TRBD2 as D (6 bases). The CDR3 has 16 residues. The ends were cut back, 6 bases at V and 0 bases at J, with 15 bases in the middle. Germline V gene data show CDR1 as MNHNS and CDR2 as SASEGT. CDR3 DNA sequence: TGTGCCAGCAGGACTACTAGCAGTAACTCCTACAATGAGCAGTTCTTC. Translating gives CASRTTSSNSYNEQFF.

This clonotype was counted ten times or more. The junction does not match germline at one end; this may be a read error. The chain employs TRBV28 and TRBJ2-3; no definite D call. CDR1 is MDHEN, CDR2 SYDVKM, per germline. The CDR3 covers 9 residues. This CDR3 is CASTDTQYF. Written as DNA, the CDR3 is TGTGCTAGCACAGATACGCAGTATTTT.

This clonotype was recorded many times. The gene calls are TRBV6-1 and TRBJ2-1, with D perhaps assigned TRBD1 or TRBD2 (5 bases each). V lost 7 bases, J lost 10 bases, and 20 bases lay in between. Germline V lookup: CDR1 MNHNS, CDR2 SASEGT. This CDR3 has 14 residues. DNA for the CDR3: TGTGCCAGCACCTCCAGCGAGGGGACGGGAGAGCAGTTCTTC. This gives the protein CASTSSEGTGEQFF.

The V gene is TRBV6-1, the J gene TRBJ1-6, with 10 bases matching TRBD1. Germline V CDR1 and CDR2: MNHNS, SASEGT. This CDR3 spans 14 amino acids. V gave up 3 bases and J gave up 11 bases; unmatched junction bases: 4. The CDR3 reads CASSDGTGVAPLHF. The CDR3 coding sequence is TGTGCCAGCAGTGACGGGACAGGGGTCGCACCCCTCCACTTT.

This clonotype was recorded at least ten times. The genes are TRBV28 and TRBJ2-7, with a possible D match to TRBD1 (5 bases). The CDR3 consists of 10 residues. With 8 bases removed from V and 7 bases from J, the gap between germline ends came to 9 bases. In germline, CDR1 is MDHEN, CDR2 SYDVKM. CDR3 nucleotide sequence: TGTGCCAGCGGGGCGGATGAGCAGTACTTC. This translates into CASGADEQYF.

This clonotype was observed a few times. The chain employs TRBV6-5 and TRBJ1-5; a possible D gene is TRBD1 (5 bases). Germline-derived CDR1 and CDR2 are MNHEY and SVGAGI. The CDR3 is 15 residues long. Trimming took 5 bases from V and 5 from J, leaving 16 bases between them. CDR3 bases: TGTGCCAGCAGTAGGGGACGGGGGTTTGATCAGCCCCAGCATTTT. Translated: CASSRGRGFDQPQHF.

This clonotype was found many times. This sequence joins TRBV7-2 and TRBJ1-3; no definite D call. This CDR3 spans 11 amino acids. Germline V CDR1 and CDR2: SGHTA, FQGNSA. Trimming took off 8 bases at V and 6 bases at J, with 8 bases between the two ends. The CDR3 loop reads CASYSLNTIYF. The CDR3 region has the DNA TGTGCCAGCTACTCCCTAAACACCATATATTTT.

There are many counts of this clonotype. The chain couples TRBV28 to TRBJ2-7; the D gene is possibly TRBD1 (5 bases). This CDR3 has 16 residues. Germline assignment: CDR1 MDHEN and CDR2 SYDVKM. The V gene lost 3 bases and the J gene lost 2 bases, with 17 bases spanning the gap. CDR3 loop: CASSFPTRTGPYEQYF. The DNA for the CDR3 is TGTGCCAGCAGTTTTCCCACCCGTACAGGTCCCTACGAGCAGTACTTC. The variable domain in full, completed from reference TRBV28 and TRBJ2-7, reads DVKVTQSSRYLVKRTGEKVFLECVQDMDHENMFWYRQDPGLGLRLIYFSYDVKMKEKGDIPEGYSVSREKKERFSLILESASTNQTSMYLCASSFPTRTGPYEQYFGPGTRLTVT.

The chain combines TRBV3-1 with TRBJ2-7; D might be TRBD2 (5 bases). V gave up 4 bases and J gave up 3 bases, with 16 bases separating them. This CDR3 is 15 amino acids long. Looked up from germline, CDR1 is LGHDT and CDR2 is YNNKEL (reference sequence). CDR3 nucleotide sequence: TGTGCCAGCAGCCGAACTAGTTCAGGAGGCTACGAGCAGTACTTC. This encodes CASSRTSSGGYEQYF.

The chain couples TRBV7-2 to TRBJ2-7, with 11 nucleotides matching TRBD2. V was pared by 4 bases and J by 6 bases, with 8 bases of the junction left unmatched. Germline CDR1 is SGHTA and CDR2 is FQGNSA. This CDR3 spans 15 amino acids. The CDR3 reads CASSSNFGLAGEQYF. The DNA for the CDR3 is TGTGCCAGCAGCTCTAATTTCGGACTAGCGGGCGAGCAGTACTTC.

This clonotype was counted many times. The chain links TRBV20-1 to TRBJ2-2; maybe TRBD1 (6 bases). The CDR3 runs to 16 residues. Germline V gene data show CDR1 as DFQATT and CDR2 as SNEGSKA (reference sequence). Trimming took off 3 bases at V and 0 bases at J, with 14 bases between the two ends. In DNA, the CDR3 is TGCAGTGCTAGTAGGGGGACCGGAACGAACACCGGGGAGCTGTTTTTT. The encoded protein is CSASRGTGTNTGELFF.

The chain is built from TRBV3-1 and TRBJ1-5, with 7 bases fitting TRBD1. Per the germline V gene, CDR1 is LGHDT and CDR2 is YNNKEL (reference sequence). The CDR3 covers 14 residues. The V and J ends lost 1 base and 5 bases, in that order; junction bases with no gene match: 2. The CDR3, as DNA: TGTGCCAGCAGCCAAGCAGGGGGTCATCAGCCCCAGCATTTT. Its protein product is CASSQAGGHQPQHF.

This clonotype was seen ten or more times. V usage is TRBV6-1 and J usage is TRBJ2-2; 7 nucleotides agree with TRBD1. Germline CDR1 MNHNS, CDR2 SASEGT. The CDR3 extends over 15 amino acids. V gave up 5 bases and J gave up 1 base; unmatched junction bases: 4. The CDR3 here is CASSLGQRNTGELFF. CDR3 in DNA: TGTGCCAGCAGTTTGGGACAGCGGAACACCGGGGAGCTGTTTTTT.

Many counts were recorded for this clonotype. V and J are TRBV5-1 and TRBJ2-1; TRBD1 is a possible D gene (6 bases). Germline V gene data show CDR1 as SGHRS and CDR2 as YFSETQ. The CDR3 runs to 15 residues. Between the trimmed V and J ends, which lost 3 bases and 5 bases, there was a span of 15 bases. CDR3 amino acids: CASSWPGTSDNEQFF. CDR3 in DNA: TGCGCCAGCAGCTGGCCCGGGACATCTGACAATGAGCAGTTCTTC. The full variable domain, its missing parts supplied by reference TRBV5-1 and TRBJ2-1, is KAGVTQTPRYLIKTRGQQVTLSCSPISGHRSVSWYQQTPGQGLQFLFEYFSETQRNKGNFPGRFSGRQFSNSRSEMNVSTLELGDSALYLCASSWPGTSDNEQFFGPGTRLTVL.